This T cell receptor (beta chain) is from a study of spatial heterogeneity in lung cancer (dated by TCRdb to between 2019 and 2020). For context, the study as a whole: More beta-chain than alpha-chain transcripts were consistently detected, likely reflecting higher beta-chain transcript abundance. In the raw uncorrected reads, each unique combination of TCR and UMI appeared on average more than ten times. Both alpha and beta chains were TCR-sequenced in samples taken at surgery, namely 220 tumor regions, 64 matched nontumor lung samples and over 55 PBMC samples. Nonsynonymous mutation counts, determined by whole-exome sequencing of tumor tissue, were related to features of the TCR repertoire. A strong correlation was found between TCR transcript counts in tumor regions and a T cell transcriptional module score from matched bulk RNA-seq. In non-small cell lung cancer, the study quantitatively compared TCR alpha and beta repertoires across several tumor regions, matched nontumor lung, and blood.

Receptor amplification or capture employed 5' RACE. The listed sequencing device is NextSeq 500. In the TCR library protocol, a unique molecular identifier was attached to each TCR cDNA molecule so that PCR and sequencing errors could be corrected. Processing in the source paper ran as follows. TCR identification, UMI-based error correction and CDR3 extraction were performed with Decombinator tools. TCRs above a frequency of 2 per 1,000, corresponding to the top 1% of the tumor frequency distribution, were defined as expanded. Expanded tumor TCRs were classed as regional if statistically deemed absent (corrected P<0.05) from at least one tumor region, otherwise ubiquitous. Renyi diversity was computed with the R vegan package after each repertoire had been subsampled 100 times to 5,000 TCRs. CDR3 similarity networks were built from amino acid triplet string-kernel similarity, with CDR3s being connected when pairwise similarity was above 0.82. TCRdb reprocessing: public reads trimmed at Q25 with fastp, clones called with MiXCR, in-frame beta chains kept. Every distinct CDR3 protein forms one entry, paired with its most common genes and DNA. TCRdb's processing, not the authors' own work, is the source of the V and J calls. This sample has about 11,000 distinct CDR3 sequences in its table, and 4% to 6.5% of those were observed once. Around 12% of the sample lies in the top ten.

Explained via the paper, the time point label denotes: sample taken at primary tumor resection. The donors were 65 to 90 patients from the lung TRACERx cohort who had early-stage, untreated non-small cell lung cancer. TCR sequencing used whole RNA extracted from tumor and nontumor lung tissue, or from cryopreserved PBMC samples, without cell sorting. Only patients for whom sufficient RNA was available from at least two tumor regions were selected for TCR sequencing. A lung pathologist reviewed the tumor and adjacent nontumor lung specimens before the specimens were selected. This clonotype was observed at least ten times. The target of this receptor is not known. Base qualities are not at hand, and no much larger clone is one base apart. As an off-target read in a library built for alpha chains, this beta chain has a frequency of little significance. What the research found in general, with its limitations: TCR-seq was estimated to cover only approximately 6.6% of tumor T cells for alpha chains and approximately 13% for beta chains. The tumor nonsynonymous mutation count correlated with the number of expanded alpha and beta TCRs within the tumor. The count of ubiquitous expanded TCRs correlated with the count of ubiquitous nonsynonymous mutations, and the count of regional expanded TCRs correlated with the count of regional nonsynonymous mutations. Confirming at a functional level the hypothesis that regional TCRs recognize regional mutations was considered to require additional single-cell paired TCR alpha and beta sequencing.

According to the germline V gene (reference sequence), CDR1 reads DFQATT and CDR2 reads SNEGSKA. V loses 5 bases, J loses 3 bases, and the germline ends lie 19 bases apart. Taken from cysteine to phenylalanine, the CDR3 has 15 residues. Only CDR3 DNA is held: 45 bases, read in frame from base 1. The rearranged chain carries TRBV20-1 and TRBJ1-1, with no confidently assigned D gene. The TCR was taken from a male donor with early-stage non-small cell lung cancer. The material sequenced was lung tumor tissue, taken at surgery. The DNA reads TGCAGTGCTCAATCCGTGGGAGGGTTGGACACTGAAGCTTTCTTT. Translated, it reads CSAQSVGGLDTEAFF.